Following are 30 T cell receptor beta chains from one sample sequenced in a study of T cells after somatic rescue of genetic block. Here immunoSEQ multiplex PCR was the method, and the copy in TCRdb shows in-frame clones only, minus some. Of 110,000 or so clones listed, 90% to 95% are singletons. Sequencing was done on a sample of peripheral blood mononuclear cells (PBMCs). These receptors were taken from a woman between 18 and 29 years old.

This sequence joins TRBV28 and TRBJ1-6; 8 bases are shared with TRBD1. From germline, CDR1 is MDHEN and CDR2 SYDVKM. This CDR3 has 14 residues. Losses at the gene ends were 5 bases for V and 10 bases for J; bases not matched to a gene: 7. The DNA for the CDR3 is TGTGCCAGCAGTCCGACAGGGGAGGAATCACCCCTCCACTTT. This gives the protein CASSPTGEESPLHF.

This clone is medium-sized in the sample. The rearrangement joins TRBV6-4 to TRBJ2-6, with TRBD1 identical over 10 bases. V lost 5 bases and J lost 0; bases outside the gene matches: 7. CDR3 length equals 18 residues. CDR1 is MRHNA, CDR2 SNTAGT, per germline. CDR3 loop: CASSPADRGTSGANVLTF. In nucleotides, the CDR3 is TGTGCCAGCAGTCCAGCGGACAGGGGGACCTCTGGGGCCAACGTCCTGACTTTC.

The chain couples TRBV4-3 to TRBJ1-6, with a tentative D call TRBD1 (6 bases). The CDR3 contains 13 residues. The germline V and J ends were trimmed by 8 bases and 5 bases, with 10 bases remaining between them. Per the germline V gene, CDR1 is LGHNA and CDR2 is YSLEER. The CDR3, as DNA: TGCGCCAGCCGAGGGGGGGATAATTCACCCCTCCACTTT. It yields the protein CASRGGDNSPLHF.

This chain uses TRBV5-5 with TRBJ2-1; D remains unclear. CDR1 and CDR2 from the germline V gene are SGHKS and YYEKEE (reference sequence). The CDR3 has 17 amino acids. Trimming removed 3 bases at V and 0 bases at J, with 16 bases between. CDR3 DNA: TGTGCCAGCAGCTCTTTGATTGGAGCTTACTCCTACAATGAGCAGTTCTTC. Protein sequence: CASSSLIGAYSYNEQFF.

About this clone itself: Other nucleotide sequences from this sample produce the same CDR3. The genes are TRBV30 and TRBJ1-3; D not resolved. V was clipped by 3 bases and J by 4 bases, with 4 bases between them. The CDR3 length is 11 residues. In germline, CDR1 is GTSNPN, CDR2 SVGIG (reference sequence). CDR3 amino acids: CAWRRGNTIYF. In DNA, the CDR3 is TGTGCCTGGAGGAGAGGAAACACCATATATTTT.

The rearrangement links TRBV7-8 to TRBJ1-4; D possibly corresponds to TRBD1 (6 bases). Germline values: CDR1 SGHVS, CDR2 FQNEAQ. This CDR3 has 15 amino acids. Deletions cut 5 bases from V and 4 bases from J, with 14 bases between. CDR3 bases: TGTGCCAGCAGCGGCCGACAGGCCCTTAATGAAAAACTGTTTTTT. Amino acid sequence: CASSGRQALNEKLFF.

The V and J genes are TRBV2 and TRBJ1-6, with D possibly being TRBD1 (6 bases). Trimming left V 6 bases short and J 10 bases short, with 16 bases between. Germline V gives CDR1 SNHLY, CDR2 FYNNEI. The CDR3 is made up of 14 amino acids. CDR3 residues: CASSGGTLVSPLHF. The CDR3, as DNA: TGTGCCAGCAGCGGCGGGACATTGGTCTCACCCCTCCACTTT.

The chain uses TRBV18 and TRBJ2-7; 8 bases are a match to TRBD2. The CDR3 sequence is 16 residues long. Germline V gives CDR1 KGHSH, CDR2 LQKENI. Losses at the gene ends were 1 base for V and 2 bases for J; bases not matched to a gene: 7. Here the CDR3 reads CASSPLAGTRTYEQYF. The CDR3 DNA sequence: TGTGCCAGCTCACCACTCGCCGGGACTAGAACCTACGAGCAGTACTTC.

V usage is TRBV28 and J usage is TRBJ2-1; TRBD2 agrees at 8 bases. Germline assignment: CDR1 MDHEN and CDR2 SYDVKM. Trimming at V came to 10 bases and at J to 7 bases, leaving 12 bases not matched to a gene. The CDR3 length is 14 residues. CDR3 loop: CATKPAGENNEQFF. CDR3 coding DNA: TGTGCCACCAAACCAGCGGGGGAAAATAATGAGCAGTTCTTC.

In its sample, this clone was seen once. This chain links TRBV11-3 with TRBJ2-1; D possibly matches TRBD1 or TRBD2 (5 bases each). This CDR3 contains 12 residues. Germline assignment: CDR1 SGHNT and CDR2 YENEEA. The V end was cut by 4 bases, the J end by 13 bases, with 14 bases between. Written as DNA, the CDR3 is TGTGCCAGCAGCTCCCCCGGGACGGTACAGTTCTTC. As protein: CASSSPGTVQFF.

The V call is TRBV10-3, the J call TRBJ1-1; D possibly corresponds to TRBD1 (6 bases). There are 14 residues in the CDR3. V lost 6 bases and J 2 bases, leaving 13 bases between the germline ends. Germline CDR1 ENHRY, CDR2 SYGVKD. The CDR3 DNA is TGTGCCATCAGACTGACAGGTACTAACACTGAAGCTTTCTTT. This gives the protein CAIRLTGTNTEAFF.

The CDR3 DNA reads TGTGCCAGCAGTGCCCCGGGACAGGCCTACGAGCAGTACTTC. It translates to CASSAPGQAYEQYF. This rearrangement joins TRBV6-5 to TRBJ2-7, with 8 nucleotides matching TRBD1. CDR3 size: 14 residues. The germline gives CDR1 MNHEY, CDR2 SVGAGI. Trimming took 5 bases from V and 2 from J; bases not matched to a gene: 5.

This chain connects TRBV5-1 to TRBJ2-1; a weak D match, TRBD2 (5 bases). Between the trimmed V and J ends, which lost 4 bases and 7 bases, there was a span of 15 bases. There are 14 residues in the CDR3. From germline, CDR1 is SGHRS and CDR2 YFSETQ. CDR3 in DNA: TGCGCCAGCAGCCCCCCTCGGGGTATGAATGAGCAGTTCTTC. As protein: CASSPPRGMNEQFF.

This clone was seen only once. The chain links TRBV29-1 to TRBJ2-3, with 10 bases lining up with TRBD2. After removal of 3 bases from V and 4 bases from J, the junction contained 7 bases not matched to a gene. Germline-derived CDR1 and CDR2 are SQVTM and ANQGSEA. CDR3 length: 15 residues. The CDR3 protein is CSVEGAGGLADTQYF. The CDR3, as DNA: TGCAGCGTTGAGGGAGCGGGGGGGCTGGCAGATACGCAGTATTTT.

This sequence joins TRBV7-2 and TRBJ2-5, with D possibly being TRBD1 or TRBD2 (5 bases each). V was pared by 1 base and J by 5 bases, with 14 bases between. Germline CDR1 reads SGHTA; CDR2 reads FQGNSA. This CDR3 has 15 amino acids. CDR3 DNA sequence: TGTGCCAGCAGCTTAGTTTGGGGGAAGTCGGAGACCCAGTACTTC. Translating gives CASSLVWGKSETQYF.

V and J are TRBV2 and TRBJ1-1; D is perhaps TRBD1 (6 bases). In germline, CDR1 is SNHLY, CDR2 FYNNEI. The CDR3 totals 13 residues. Trimming pared 6 bases from V and 3 bases from J, leaving 11 bases between. The CDR3 spells CASSRDMHTEAFF. CDR3 DNA: TGTGCCAGCAGCAGGGACATGCACACTGAAGCTTTCTTT.

CDR3 residues: CASWDRIAEKLFF. Written as DNA, the CDR3 is TGTGCCAGTTGGGACAGGATAGCGGAAAAACTGTTTTTT. The rearrangement joins TRBV6-5 to TRBJ1-4; TRBD1 matches 8 bases. The trim removed 9 bases at V and 8 bases at J, leaving 8 bases unmatched. This CDR3 region has 13 residues. Germline V gene data show CDR1 as MNHEY and CDR2 as SVGAGI.

This clone showed up just a few times. At one end, the junction sequence differs from germline, possibly due to a read error. The gene calls are TRBV20-1 and TRBJ1-2; no definite D call. Germline lookup yields CDR1 DFQATT and CDR2 SNEGSKA (reference sequence). This CDR3 has 10 amino acids. CDR3 sequence: CSVPNDGYTF. CDR3 sequence (DNA): TGCAGTGTACCTAACGATGGCTACACCTTC.

V usage is TRBV23-1 and J usage is TRBJ1-6, with a tentative D call TRBD1 (6 bases). TRBV23-1 is identified as an open reading frame with a role that is uncertain. V was cut by 0 bases and J by 8 bases, with 17 bases left in between. The CDR3 spans 17 residues. Here the CDR3 DNA reads TGCGCCAGCAGTCAATCGGGGGGGGCACGGAGGGATTCACCCCTCCACTTT. Its translation is CASSQSGGARRDSPLHF.

Written as DNA, the CDR3 is TGTGCCAGCAGCTCTAAGACAGGCTACGAGCAGTACTTC. Encoded protein: CASSSKTGYEQYF. This rearrangement joins TRBV13 to TRBJ2-7; D may be TRBD1 (6 bases). This CDR3 comprises 13 residues. Deletions cut 4 bases from V and 3 bases from J, with 10 bases between. Germline V lookup: CDR1 PRHDT, CDR2 FYEKMQ (reference sequence). The complete variable domain, with remaining parts taken from reference TRBV13 and TRBJ2-7, reads AAGVIQSPRHLIKEKRETATLKCYPIPRHDTVYWYQQGPGQDPQFLISFYEKMQSDKGSIPDRFSAQQFSDYHSELNMSSLELGDSALYFCASSSKTGYEQYFGPGTRLTVT.

The V and J genes are TRBV28 and TRBJ2-1, with 11 bases that match TRBD2. Germline CDR1 is MDHEN and CDR2 is SYDVKM. Losses at the gene ends were 5 bases for V and 9 bases for J; bases not matched to a gene: 12. The CDR3 contains 16 residues. In nucleotides, the CDR3 is TGTGCCAGCAGTCCTCATAGCGGGGGGGCCGTAGGTGAGCAGTTCTTC. Protein sequence: CASSPHSGGAVGEQFF.

CDR3 sequence reads: CASRTTGATQYF. DNA for the CDR3: TGTGCCAGTAGGACAACAGGGGCTACGCAGTATTTT. The chain combines TRBV19 with TRBJ2-3, with 7 bases identical to TRBD1. Trimming cost V 6 bases and J 8 bases; bases outside gene matches: 5. CDR1 is LNHDA, CDR2 SQIVND, per germline (reference sequence). The CDR3 sequence is 12 residues long.

In this sample, this clone turned up once. V is TRBV5-1 and J is TRBJ2-3; unclear D gene. The CDR3 has 18 amino acids. The germline V and J ends were trimmed by 2 bases and 0 bases, with 19 bases remaining between them. CDR1 is SGHRS, CDR2 YFSETQ, per germline. The CDR3 bases are TGCGCCAGCAGCTTAACCCAAACGATGGAAACTAGCACAGATACGCAGTATTTT. Protein sequence: CASSLTQTMETSTDTQYF.

The chain combines TRBV7-2 with TRBJ2-7; possibly TRBD1 for D (6 bases). Germline CDR1 and CDR2: SGHTA and FQGNSA. The CDR3 runs to 14 residues. Trimming shortened V by 3 bases and J by 0 bases, and 9 bases separated the two germline ends. The CDR3 nucleotides read TGTGCCAGCAGCTTCTCGACAGGCTCCTACGAGCAGTACTTC. It yields the protein CASSFSTGSYEQYF.

The chain has TRBV7-9 and TRBJ1-4, with unresolved D. The germline V gene has CDR1 SEHNR and CDR2 FQNEAQ (reference sequence). V lost 8 bases and J lost 7, with 8 bases in between. The CDR3 is 11 residues long. The chain's CDR3 is CASLRSEKLFF. The CDR3 DNA is TGTGCCAGCCTTAGGAGTGAAAAACTGTTTTTT.

This chain links TRBV4-2 with TRBJ2-2, with D perhaps matching TRBD2 (5 bases). Trimming left V 0 bases short and J 3 bases short, with 11 bases between. Germline assignment: CDR1 LGHNA and CDR2 YNFKEQ. There are 16 residues in the CDR3. As DNA, the CDR3 is TGTGCCAGCAGCCAAGAGACGGGGAAGGACACCGGGGAGCTGTTTTTT. This translates into CASSQETGKDTGELFF.

The V call is TRBV19, the J call TRBJ1-2; 7 positions agree with TRBD1. This CDR3 spans 15 amino acids. J gave up 5 bases and V 6 bases, and 12 bases lay outside the gene matches. From germline, CDR1 is LNHDA and CDR2 SQIVND (reference sequence). In nucleotides, the CDR3 is TGTGCCAGTAGAATCAATCCGGGACAGACTTATGGCTACACCTTC. Encoded protein: CASRINPGQTYGYTF.

J is TRBJ1-1 and V is TRBV18; weak D call: TRBD1 (6 bases). The germline V gene has CDR1 KGHSH and CDR2 LQKENI. This CDR3 contains 12 residues. V was trimmed by 5 bases and J by 5 bases, leaving 9 bases between them. CDR3 coding DNA: TGTGCCAGCTCATTCGGACAGACTGAAGCTTTCTTT. This translates into CASSFGQTEAFF. The whole variable domain, filled in from reference TRBV18 and TRBJ1-1, reads NAGVMQNPRHLVRRRGQEARLRCSPMKGHSHVYWYRQLPEEGLKFMVYLQKENIIDESGMPKERFSAEFPKEGPSILRIQQVVRGDSAAYFCASSFGQTEAFFGQGTRLTVV.

This chain uses TRBV29-1 with TRBJ2-5; D is possibly TRBD1 or TRBD2 (6 bases each). CDR1 is SQVTM and CDR2 is ANQGSEA in the germline V gene. The CDR3 sequence is 11 residues long. V lost 3 bases to trimming and J lost 13 bases, with 15 bases between them. The CDR3 here is CSVEGRGLRYF. The CDR3 nucleotides are TGCAGCGTTGAGGGACGGGGGCTTCGGTACTTC.

This sequence joins TRBV15 and TRBJ2-7; 8 positions agree with TRBD1. The germline V gene encodes CDR1 LNHNV and CDR2 YYDKDF (reference sequence). CDR3 length equals 14 residues. J lost 2 bases, V lost 5 bases, and 5 bases had no gene match. The CDR3 region has the DNA TGTGCCACCAGCGGGGGACAGGACGCCTACGAGCAGTACTTC. Translating gives CATSGGQDAYEQYF.